The 21 T cell receptor beta chains given below trace back to one sample, sequenced in a study of cytomegalovirus exposure and HLA in healthy donors. Method: immunoSEQ multiplex PCR; TCRdb's copy keeps in-frame clones and lacks some. Among approximately 220,000 clones, under 95% were seen once, and the ten largest hold more than 1%. Sequences were obtained from PBMCs. Every receptor here comes from a woman aged 18-30 years in good health and CMV-seronegative.

The chain is built from TRBV29-1 and TRBJ2-1; tentatively, D is TRBD2 (6 bases). Trimming stripped 1 base from V and 9 bases from J, with 19 bases between. The CDR3 is 15 residues long. Looked up from germline, CDR1 is SQVTM and CDR2 is ANQGSEA. Written as DNA, the CDR3 is TGCAGCGTTGAAGTGGCAAGGAGGGCCTTTGGTGAGCAGTTCTTC. Its translation: CSVEVARRAFGEQFF.

V is TRBV2 and J is TRBJ2-5; 7 nucleotides line up with TRBD1. Per the germline V gene, CDR1 is SNHLY and CDR2 is FYNNEI. The CDR3 sequence is 14 residues long. V lost 6 bases to trimming and J lost 5 bases; unmatched junction nucleotides: 9. DNA for the CDR3: TGTGCCAGCAGAACAACAGGGGCAGGGGAGACCCAGTACTTC. Its translation is CASRTTGAGETQYF.

The V call is TRBV30, the J call TRBJ1-5, with 8 positions matching TRBD1. The CDR3 runs 13 residues. V dropped 4 bases and J dropped 3; count of bases not matched to a gene: 2. Germline values: CDR1 GTSNPN, CDR2 SVGIG (reference sequence). In DNA, the CDR3 is TGTGCCTGGACAGGGGGCTACAATCAGCCCCAGCATTTT. Amino acid sequence: CAWTGGYNQPQHF.

In its sample, this clone was seen once. This chain connects TRBV5-4 to TRBJ1-2; D is possibly TRBD1 (5 bases). CDR1 is SGHNT, CDR2 YYREEE, per germline (reference sequence). This CDR3 has 14 amino acids. V was trimmed by 4 bases and J by 4 bases, leaving 14 bases between them. The DNA of the CDR3 is TGTGCCAGCAGCGCCCCTGGAGGGACCTATGGCTACACCTTC. Protein: CASSAPGGTYGYTF.

The chain is built from TRBV27 and TRBJ2-3, with TRBD2 identical over 9 bases. The J segment lost 9 bases and the V segment lost 1 base, leaving 11 bases of the junction unmatched. CDR1 is MNHEY and CDR2 is SMNVEV in the germline V gene (reference sequence). This CDR3 has 16 amino acids. The CDR3 DNA reads as TGTGCCAGCAGTTTATTACGCGGGAGGGAAACCCGGACGCAGTATTTT. Protein product: CASSLLRGRETRTQYF.

This clone was recorded many times. The rearrangement links TRBV9 to TRBJ2-1, with a tentative D call TRBD1 (5 bases). Trimming removed 3 bases from V and 4 bases from J, with 14 bases in between. This CDR3 has 15 amino acids. In germline, CDR1 is SGDLS, CDR2 YYNGEE. CDR3 DNA: TGTGCCAGCAGCGCTGCGTGGGGCGGATACAATGAGCAGTTCTTC. The encoded protein is CASSAAWGGYNEQFF.

CDR3 nucleotides: TGTGCCAGCAGCCGGGACAGTACTACCGGGGAGCTGTTTTTT. Its protein product is CASSRDSTTGELFF. The V call is TRBV11-3, the J call TRBJ2-2; 7 nucleotides agree with TRBD1. V dropped 5 bases and J dropped 5; count of bases not matched to a gene: 5. Germline CDR1 and CDR2: SGHNT and YENEEA. The CDR3 loop spans 14 amino acids.

This chain links TRBV14 with TRBJ2-5; 7 positions match TRBD2. Unmatched junction bases numbered 9, after V lost 0 bases and J lost 5 bases. The CDR3 contains 16 residues. CDR1 and CDR2 from the germline V gene are SGHDN and FVKESK. DNA for the CDR3: TGTGCCAGCAGCCAAGAGTTAGGACTAGTGGTGGAGACCCAGTACTTC. Residues: CASSQELGLVVETQYF.

The J gene is TRBJ1-5, the V gene TRBV6-1, with 7 bases aligning to TRBD1. The germline gives CDR1 MNHNS, CDR2 SASEGT. V was clipped by 5 bases and J by 4 bases; unmatched bases: 5. The CDR3 loop spans 14 amino acids. As DNA, the CDR3 is TGTGCCAGCAGTATGACAGGGACTAATCAGCCCCAGCATTTT. It encodes CASSMTGTNQPQHF.

This clone was counted a single time. This chain uses TRBV6-1 with TRBJ1-5; no clear D gene. Germline V gene data show CDR1 as MNHNS and CDR2 as SASEGT. Trimming took off 4 bases at V and 2 bases at J, with 18 bases between the two ends. The length of the CDR3 is 17 residues. The DNA of the CDR3 is TGTGCCAGCAGTGCAGATTCCGTTTTAATTGGCAATCAGCCCCAGCATTTT. It is translated as CASSADSVLIGNQPQHF.

V is TRBV6-6 and J is TRBJ1-2; D remains ambiguous. Germline CDR1 reads MNHNY; CDR2 reads SVGAGI (reference sequence). With 1 base removed from V and 2 bases from J, the gap between germline ends came to 8 bases. The CDR3 length is 14 residues. The CDR3 DNA follows: TGTGCCAGCAGTTACTTCCCCAGGAACTATGGCTACACCTTC. This codes for CASSYFPRNYGYTF.

V usage is TRBV4-1 and J usage is TRBJ2-6; weak D call: TRBD1 (5 bases). Trimming took 0 bases from V and 4 from J, leaving 10 bases between them. The germline CDR1 and CDR2 sequences are MGHRA and YSYEKL. The CDR3 consists of 16 residues. The CDR3 DNA follows: TGCGCCAGCAGCCAAGATCCAGGGCAAGGGGCCAACGTCCTGACTTTC. Translating it yields CASSQDPGQGANVLTF.

The chain uses TRBV18 and TRBJ1-2, with D maybe TRBD1 (6 bases). Trimming left V 2 bases short and J 2 bases short, with 9 bases between. The V gene's germline CDR1 is KGHSH and CDR2 LQKENI. The CDR3 runs to 14 residues. The CDR3 loop reads CASSPDRNNYGYTF. CDR3 coding DNA: TGTGCCAGCTCACCAGACAGGAACAACTATGGCTACACCTTC.

The V gene is TRBV9, the J gene TRBJ2-2; possible D gene TRBD1, 5 bases. V was cut by 0 bases and J by 5 bases, with 11 bases left in between. The CDR3 totals 15 residues. Germline V CDR1 and CDR2: SGDLS, YYNGEE. CDR3 DNA: TGTGCCAGCAGCGTAGTAGGGGATCGGACCGGGGAGCTGTTTTTT. Residues: CASSVVGDRTGELFF. Together with reference TRBV9 and TRBJ2-2, the CDR3 gives the full variable domain: DSGVTQTPKHLITATGQRVTLRCSPRSGDLSVYWYQQSLDQGLQFLIQYYNGEERAKGNILERFSAQQFPDLHSELNLSSLELGDSALYFCASSVVGDRTGELFFGEGSRLTVL.

This clone was seen more than once but under ten times. The rearrangement uses TRBV7-9 and TRBJ2-2; 7 nucleotides match TRBD1. The junction had 11 bases not matched to a gene; V was cut back by 4 bases and J by 6 bases. Germline CDR1 is SEHNR and CDR2 is FQNEAQ (reference sequence). CDR3 length: 16 amino acids. The CDR3 DNA reads TGTGCCAGCAGCTCTAACAGGGGAGTTAGCGCCGGGGAGCTGTTTTTT. This translates into CASSSNRGVSAGELFF.

The V call is TRBV5-1, the J call TRBJ1-2, with 7 bases aligning to TRBD1. V gave up 4 bases and J gave up 4 bases; unmatched junction bases: 1. Per germline, CDR1 SGHRS and CDR2 YFSETQ. This CDR3 spans 12 amino acids. CDR3 amino acids: CASSDRVYGYTF. CDR3 bases: TGCGCCAGCAGCGACAGGGTCTATGGCTACACCTTC.

The V and J genes are TRBV28 and TRBJ2-1, with TRBD2 as a possible D gene (5 bases). V dropped 10 bases and J dropped 0 bases, with 16 bases sitting between them. In germline, CDR1 is MDHEN, CDR2 SYDVKM. The CDR3 has 15 residues. In DNA form, the CDR3 reads TGTGCCATCCTCCAACGGGGTCGCTCCTACAATGAGCAGTTCTTC. Translating gives CAILQRGRSYNEQFF.

The chain links TRBV5-6 to TRBJ2-3; TRBD2 agrees at 10 bases. After removal of 2 bases from V and 5 bases from J, the junction contained 5 bases not matched to a gene. This CDR3 has 15 residues. Germline V lookup: CDR1 SGHDT, CDR2 YYEEEE. This CDR3 is CASSFRLAGRDTQYF. The CDR3 region has the DNA TGTGCCAGCAGCTTCCGACTAGCGGGCCGAGATACGCAGTATTTT. Supplemented by reference TRBV5-6 and TRBJ2-3, the full variable domain reads DAGVTQSPTHLIKTRGQQVTLRCSPKSGHDTVSWYQQALGQGPQFIFQYYEEEERQRGNFPDRFSGHQFPNYSSELNVNALLLGDSALYLCASSFRLAGRDTQYFGPGTRLTVL.

CDR3 loop: CASSGQGNYNEQFF. CDR3 coding DNA: TGCGCCAGCTCCGGACAGGGTAACTACAATGAGCAGTTCTTC. The chain combines TRBV10-2 with TRBJ2-1, with TRBD1 matching over 8 bases. Germline CDR1 and CDR2: WSHSY and SAAADI. The CDR3 is made up of 14 amino acids. V lost 8 bases, J lost 3 bases, and 6 bases stayed unmatched.

The chain has TRBV29-1 and TRBJ1-1, with D hard to call. The V gene's germline CDR1 is SQVTM and CDR2 ANQGSEA. The ends were cut back, 4 bases at V and 8 bases at J, with 8 bases in the middle. The CDR3 sequence is 10 residues long. CDR3 nucleotides: TGCAGCGTTGGAGGAGGGGAAGCTTTCTTT. This encodes CSVGGGEAFF.

The chain joins TRBV19 to TRBJ1-1, with 9 bases identical to TRBD1. Germline V gene lookup returns CDR1 LNHDA and CDR2 SQIVND (reference sequence). The V segment lost 5 bases and the J segment 3 bases; nucleotides outside the gene matches: 10. CDR3 length: 16 residues. CDR3 residues: CASSFLPGQGYTEAFF. The CDR3, as DNA: TGTGCCAGTAGTTTCCTTCCGGGACAGGGTTACACTGAAGCTTTCTTT.